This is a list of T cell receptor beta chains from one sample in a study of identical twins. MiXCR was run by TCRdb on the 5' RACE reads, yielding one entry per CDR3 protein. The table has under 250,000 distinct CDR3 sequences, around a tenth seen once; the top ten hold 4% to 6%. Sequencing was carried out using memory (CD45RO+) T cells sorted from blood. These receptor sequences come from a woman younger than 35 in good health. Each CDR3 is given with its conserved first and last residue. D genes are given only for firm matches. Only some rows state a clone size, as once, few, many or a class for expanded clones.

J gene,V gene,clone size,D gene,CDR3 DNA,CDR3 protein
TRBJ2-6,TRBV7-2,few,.,TGTGCCAGCAGCTCCCGCAATACTGGGGCCAACGTCCTGACTTTC,CASSSRNTGANVLTF
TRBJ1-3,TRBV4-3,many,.,TGCGCCAGCAGCCAAGGGATCTCTGGAAACACCATATATTTT,CASSQGISGNTIYF
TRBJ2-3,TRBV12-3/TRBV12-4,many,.,TGTGCCAGCAGGAGCGGGAGCACAGATACGCAGTATTTT,CASRSGSTDTQYF
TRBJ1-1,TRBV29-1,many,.,TGCAGCGATACCCCTGGGTGGGGAATGAACACTGAAGCTTTCTTT,CSDTPGWGMNTEAFF
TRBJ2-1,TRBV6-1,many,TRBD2,TGTGCCAGCAGTGGGGCTAGCGGGGGGGCCTACAATGAGCAGTTCTTC,CASSGASGGAYNEQFF
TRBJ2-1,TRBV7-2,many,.,TGTGCCAGCAGCTTAGACGGGTCCTACAATGAGCAGTTCTTC,CASSLDGSYNEQFF
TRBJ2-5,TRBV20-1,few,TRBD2,TGCAGTGCTAGAAAAGGACTAGCGGGAGGGGAGACCCAGTACTTC,CSARKGLAGGETQYF
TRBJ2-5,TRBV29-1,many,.,TGCAGCGTTGTATTGATGCGGAGGGAGACCCAGTACTTC,CSVVLMRRETQYF
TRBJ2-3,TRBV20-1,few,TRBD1,TGCAGTGCTAAAGACAGGGTTAGGGGCACAGATACGCAGTATTTT,CSAKDRVRGTDTQYF
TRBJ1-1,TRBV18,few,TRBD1,TGTGCCAGCTCACCCACAGGGGGGTGGGACACTGAAGCTTTCTTT,CASSPTGGWDTEAFF
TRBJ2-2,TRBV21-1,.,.,TGTGCCAGCAGCTCCCCTAAACCGGGGGCGGCCGGGGAGCTGTTTTTT,CASSSPKPGAAGELFF
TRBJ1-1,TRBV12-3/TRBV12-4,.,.,TGTGCCAGCTCAAAAGGGGGGGCAGGGAGGAACACTGAAGCTTTCTTT,CASSKGGAGRNTEAFF
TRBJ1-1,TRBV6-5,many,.,TGTGCCAGCAGCCGTCCGCCCAGGGGAGCTTTCTTT,CASSRPPRGAFF
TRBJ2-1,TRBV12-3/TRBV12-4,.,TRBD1,TGTGCCAGCAGTGTCCTCCGGGACAGCGAGCAGTTCTTC,CASSVLRDSEQFF
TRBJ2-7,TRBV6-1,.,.,TGTGCCAGCAGTGATTGGATCCAGTACTTC,CASSDWIQYF
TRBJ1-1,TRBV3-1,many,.,TGTGCCAGCAGCCATACAGGGACTGAAGCTTTCTTT,CASSHTGTEAFF
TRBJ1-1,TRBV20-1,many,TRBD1,TGCAGTCGCAGAAGGACAGGGAGTAACACTGAAGCTTTCTTT,CSRRRTGSNTEAFF
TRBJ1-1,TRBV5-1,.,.,TGCGCCAGCAGCTCGGCCCCTTCTCACACTGAAGCTTTCTTT,CASSSAPSHTEAFF
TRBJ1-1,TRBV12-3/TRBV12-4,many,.,TGTGCCAGCCGTCTTCAGGGCTTTAACACTGAAGCTTTCTTT,CASRLQGFNTEAFF
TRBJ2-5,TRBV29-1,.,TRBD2,TGCAGCGTTGTTGATAGCGGGAGGAAGACCCAGTACTTC,CSVVDSGRKTQYF
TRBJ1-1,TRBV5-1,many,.,TGCGCCAGCACCTCAACCATAGGGGGGGGCGGATGGAACACTGAAGCTTTCTTT,CASTSTIGGGGWNTEAFF
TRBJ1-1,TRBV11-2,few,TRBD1,TGTGCCAGCAGCCGACAGGGGTGGAACACTGAAGCTTTCTTT,CASSRQGWNTEAFF
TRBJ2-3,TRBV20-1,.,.,TGCAGTGCTATCGACGGCCGAGGAATGTCTGGCTTTAAGGGCTATACGCAGTATTTT,CSAIDGRGMSGFKGYTQYF
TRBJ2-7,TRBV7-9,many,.,TGTGCCAGCAGCTCCACCTTCGCGGCACGACACGAGCAGTACTTC,CASSSTFAARHEQYF
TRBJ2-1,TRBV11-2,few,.,TGTGCCAGCAGCCACCGGGTCTTATACAATGAGCAGTTCTTC,CASSHRVLYNEQFF
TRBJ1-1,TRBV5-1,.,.,TGCGCCAGCAGACATGGTTGGGGGGAGGGGACTGAAGCTTTCTTT,CASRHGWGEGTEAFF
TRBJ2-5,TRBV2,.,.,TGTGCCAGCAGTGACTCTAACAGGGAGAAGACCCAGTACTTC,CASSDSNREKTQYF
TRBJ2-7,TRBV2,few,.,TGTGCCAGCAGTGTTATGGGGGGCCCCACCTACGAGCAGTACTTC,CASSVMGGPTYEQYF
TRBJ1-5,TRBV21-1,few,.,TGTGCCAGCAGCCCAGGAGGGATAGATAGCAATCAGCCCCAGCATTTT,CASSPGGIDSNQPQHF
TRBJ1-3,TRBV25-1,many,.,TGTGCCAGCAGTGGCACAGGGCCGGCTAGCTCTGGAAACACCATATATTTT,CASSGTGPASSGNTIYF
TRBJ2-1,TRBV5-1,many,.,TGCGCCAGCTATAAGGGGCAAAACAATGAGCAGTTCTTC,CASYKGQNNEQFF
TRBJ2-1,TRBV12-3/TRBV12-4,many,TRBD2,TGTGCCAGCAGTTTAAAAGCGGGGGGAAACAATGAGCAGTTCTTC,CASSLKAGGNNEQFF
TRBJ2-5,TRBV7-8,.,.,TGTGCCAGCAGTGTTGATGAATCCGAGCGTGGGACCCAGTACTTC,CASSVDESERGTQYF
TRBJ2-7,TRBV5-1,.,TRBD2,TGCGCCAGCAGGGTAGCGGGGGGTAGCTCCTACGAGCAGTACTTC,CASRVAGGSSYEQYF
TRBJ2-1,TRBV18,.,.,TGTGCCAGCTCACCCAGATTTCTATCTGGGGGCATGGATGAGCAGTTCTTC,CASSPRFLSGGMDEQFF
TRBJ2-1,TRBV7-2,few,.,TGTGCCAGCAGCCCCCGGAGGGCGCGAGGGTCCTACAATGAGCAGTTCTTC,CASSPRRARGSYNEQFF
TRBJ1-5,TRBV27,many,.,TGTGCCAGCGGGAGGGGCTTCGGTCAGCCCCAGCATTTT,CASGRGFGQPQHF
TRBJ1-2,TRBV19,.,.,TGTGCCAGTATATCGGGTGACTATGGCTACACCTTC,CASISGDYGYTF
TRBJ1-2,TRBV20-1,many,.,TGCAGTGCTAGAGATTTTGGAGAGAGGGTCTATGGCTACACCTTC,CSARDFGERVYGYTF
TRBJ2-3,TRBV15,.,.,TGTGCCACCAGCAGAGTTCGGGCAGCAGATACGCAGTATTTT,CATSRVRAADTQYF
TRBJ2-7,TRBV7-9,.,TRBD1,TGTGCCAGCGGCCCTACGGACAGGGGAAACGAGCAGTACTTC,CASGPTDRGNEQYF
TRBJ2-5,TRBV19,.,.,TGTGCCAGTAGTTATGGGGGGCGGAAGGAGACCCAGTACTTC,CASSYGGRKETQYF
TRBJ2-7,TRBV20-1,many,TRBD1,TGCAGTGCAACCGACAGGGGTTACGAGCAGTACTTC,CSATDRGYEQYF
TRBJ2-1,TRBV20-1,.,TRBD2,TGCAGTGCTAGAGAGACTAGCGGGAGGTTTGAGCAGTTCTTC,CSARETSGRFEQFF
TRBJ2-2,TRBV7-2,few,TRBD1,TGTGCCAGCAGCTTAGCGAATTACCCGACAGGGGCGAACACCGGGGAGCTGTTTTTT,CASSLANYPTGANTGELFF
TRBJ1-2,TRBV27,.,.,TGTGCCAGCAGTCGATGGGGGTATGGCTACACCTTC,CASSRWGYGYTF
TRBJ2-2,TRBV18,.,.,TGTGCCAGCTCACCGGACCAGTCCGGGGAGCTGTTTTTT,CASSPDQSGELFF
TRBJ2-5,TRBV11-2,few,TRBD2,TGTGCCAGCAGCTCCGCGGGAGGGCCGAGAGAGACCCAGTACTTC,CASSSAGGPRETQYF
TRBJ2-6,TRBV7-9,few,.,TGTGCCAGCAGCCCAGGTTGGGGGTACTCTGGGGCCAACGTCCTGACTTTC,CASSPGWGYSGANVLTF
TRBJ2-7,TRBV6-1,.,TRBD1,TGTGCCAGCAGTGAACTGGGACAGGGGGCGGGCGAGCAGTACTTC,CASSELGQGAGEQYF